This record looks at one TCR beta chain sequence and its context. The sample holds other DNA sequences that translate to the same CDR3. The V end lost 3 bases, the J end lost 6 bases, and 12 bases lay between the germline ends. CDR3 length: 14 amino acids. Looked up from germline, CDR1 is ENHRY and CDR2 is SYGVKD. The data were taken from a study of blood T cell repertoires in COVID-19. About the study: Acute and convalescent COVID-19 specimens originated in the United States, Italy and Spain. Nucleic acid was either cDNA or gDNA, and it came from T cells, B-cell-depleted T cells, or PBMCs.

In the authors' workflow: Amplification with reference gene primers provided the estimates of nucleated cell counts. TCRdb's copy holds only in-frame clones and misses some; the assay was immunoSEQ multiplex PCR. That table is the source of V, J and clone size, and D and trimming were worked out from the DNA. The sample records fewer than 85,000 clones, 80% to 90% being singletons. The V call is TRBV10-3, the J call TRBJ2-4; weak D call: TRBD2 (6 bases). Sequences were obtained from peripheral blood. This TCR was recovered from a woman aged 55-70 years with acute or convalescent COVID-19. The CDR3 DNA reads TGTGCCATCAGTGAAGGAGGGGCTGGAAACATTCAGTACTTC. This codes for CAISEGGAGNIQYF.